The sequence of this T cell receptor (beta chain) was determined in a study of blood T cell repertoires in COVID-19. Study background: The United States, Italy and Spain provided the acute and convalescent COVID-19 samples. Nucleic acid was either cDNA or gDNA, and it came from T cells, B-cell-depleted T cells, or PBMCs.

To note about this clone: The same CDR3 also results from other DNA sequences found in this sample.

Followed over time, Seattle patients had been enrolled while infection was active. Libraries were prepared by immunoSEQ multiplex PCR; TCRdb keeps only in-frame clonotypes and omits some of them. The sample lists hundreds of thousands of clones; 88% were seen once. The TCR originated in a woman in her seventies with COVID-19, enrolled during active disease. Sequencing used peripheral blood.

CDR3 sequence (DNA): TGCGCCAGCAGCCAACCGACAGGGGGAAAATATGGCTACACCTTC. It codes for CASSQPTGGKYGYTF. This chain connects TRBV4-1 to TRBJ1-2; the match to TRBD1 covers 9 bases. Unmatched junction bases numbered 6, after V lost 2 bases and J lost 5 bases. Germline CDR1 reads MGHRA; CDR2 reads YSYEKL. This CDR3 spans 15 amino acids.